The 26 T cell receptor beta chains below all came from one sample that was sequenced in a study of human T cells and chemical hapten exposure. A single record per CDR3 protein comes from TCRdb applying MiXCR to the RACE reads. Found here are 380,000 or so distinct CDR3 sequences, 5.5% of them singletons; the top ten hold under 9.5%. As to time point: pre-sensitization, week 0. The treatment here: therapeutic diphenylcyclopropenone sensitization with weekly scalp DPC. The starting material was whole blood, obtained in connection with sensitization to the hapten diphenylcyclopropenone (DPC). The receptors originated from a woman aged 18-30 years with alopecia areata. Some clones in this sample may be carry-over from other donors' samples.

This clonotype was found many times. The rearrangement uses TRBV28 and TRBJ1-5; 9 bases agree with TRBD1. From germline, CDR1 is MDHEN and CDR2 SYDVKM. The CDR3 length is 20 residues. The ends lost 0 bases at V and 1 base at J; junction bases unmatched: 13. CDR3 protein: CASSLWTGGTGRISNQPQHF. The CDR3, as DNA: TGTGCCAGCAGTTTATGGACCGGCGGGACAGGGAGGATAAGCAATCAGCCCCAGCATTTT.

This chain uses TRBV6-5 with TRBJ2-2; TRBD2 matches at 9 bases. The V segment lost 6 bases and the J segment 4 bases; nucleotides outside the gene matches: 6. This CDR3 spans 15 amino acids. Germline CDR1 and CDR2: MNHEY and SVGAGI. The CDR3 reads CASSPGLAGTGELFF. The CDR3, as DNA: TGTGCCAGCAGCCCGGGACTAGCAGGCACCGGGGAGCTGTTTTTT.

This clonotype came up a few times. CDR3 DNA: TGTGCCAGCAGTCGAGACAGGGAGAATTTTCCCCAGCATTTT. It encodes CASSRDRENFPQHF. This sequence joins TRBV6-5 and TRBJ1-5; 7 bases agree with TRBD1. This CDR3 has 14 amino acids. The ends lost 5 bases at V and 10 bases at J; junction bases unmatched: 11. The germline gives CDR1 MNHEY, CDR2 SVGAGI.

This clonotype was seen many times. The rearrangement joins TRBV29-1 to TRBJ2-3, with 7 bases matching TRBD2. Unmatched junction bases numbered 9, after V lost 7 bases and J lost 5 bases. The CDR3 has 13 amino acids. Germline CDR1 and CDR2: SQVTM and ANQGSEA. For the CDR3, the DNA is TGCAGCGGAGGACTAGTGGGGAAAGATACGCAGTATTTT. It yields the protein CSGGLVGKDTQYF.

This clonotype was recorded at least ten times. CDR3 nucleotide sequence: TGTGCCAGCAGCTTAGGAGGGGGCTCTGGAAACACCATATATTTT. Amino acid sequence: CASSLGGGSGNTIYF. This chain connects TRBV7-8 to TRBJ1-3, with a possible D match to TRBD1 (6 bases). The germline V and J ends were trimmed by 1 base and 0 bases, with 7 bases remaining between them. Germline V lookup: CDR1 SGHVS, CDR2 FQNEAQ. CDR3 size: 15 residues.

This clonotype was seen repeatedly, ten times or more. The V call is TRBV7-2, the J call TRBJ2-3; 8 bases align to TRBD2. The CDR3 sequence is 17 residues long. Germline V gene sequence: CDR1 SGHTA, CDR2 FQGNSA. Losses at the gene ends were 6 bases for V and 0 bases for J; bases not matched to a gene: 11. CDR3: CASRRRRGVGSTDTQYF. Here the CDR3 DNA reads TGTGCCAGCAGACGGCGGCGGGGGGTTGGCAGCACAGATACGCAGTATTTT.

This clonotype was seen a few times. The chain is built from TRBV9 and TRBJ1-6; no firm D call. This CDR3 is built from 16 residues. In germline, CDR1 is SGDLS, CDR2 YYNGEE. V was pared by 4 bases and J by 8 bases, with 19 bases between. The CDR3 DNA sequence: TGTGCCAGCAGCCCACAACCCGGGAGAGATGATTCACCCCTCCACTTT. Protein sequence: CASSPQPGRDDSPLHF.

This clonotype occurred many times. The V gene is TRBV4-3, the J gene TRBJ2-6; either TRBD1 or TRBD2 may fit D (5 bases each). The CDR3 length is 19 residues. V dropped 0 bases and J dropped 2 bases, with 17 bases sitting between them. The germline V gene encodes CDR1 LGHNA and CDR2 YSLEER. The CDR3 DNA sequence: TGCGCCAGCAGCCAAGATCTCGGGACCCAGAACCCTGGGGCCAACGTCCTGACTTTC. It translates to CASSQDLGTQNPGANVLTF.

Points on this clonotype: One end of the junction is discordant with germline, which a read error may explain. This chain links TRBV7-6 with TRBJ2-2; a possible D gene is TRBD2 (5 bases). The germline CDR1 and CDR2 sequences are SGHVS and FNYEAQ. This CDR3 is built from 14 residues. In DNA form, the CDR3 reads TGTGCCAGCAGCTTCCCGGCGGTACACCGGGGAGCTGTTTTT. Its translation: CASSFPAVHRGAVF.

This clonotype was recorded at least ten times. The V gene is TRBV6-2 or TRBV6-3, the J gene TRBJ1-1; D gene ambiguous. Trimming removed 6 bases at V and 5 bases at J, with 13 bases between. Germline loops: CDR1 MNHEY, CDR2 SVGEGT. The CDR3 spans 13 residues. The CDR3 DNA is TGTGCCAGCAGGGGTTTGACGTCAACTGAAGCTTTCTTT. This translates into CASRGLTSTEAFF.

This clonotype was recorded at least ten times. The V call is TRBV5-6, the J call TRBJ2-7; the D is unclear. Germline values: CDR1 SGHDT, CDR2 YYEEEE. V lost 4 bases, J lost 5 bases, and 16 bases lay in between. The CDR3 sequence is 14 residues long. This chain's CDR3 is CASSAGRGIDEQYF. The CDR3 DNA reads TGTGCCAGCAGCGCCGGACGAGGCATCGACGAGCAGTACTTC.

This chain uses TRBV28 with TRBJ1-2; D call uncertain. V gave up 6 bases and J gave up 5 bases, with 16 bases separating them. Germline V gene sequence: CDR1 MDHEN, CDR2 SYDVKM. The CDR3 is made up of 14 amino acids. CDR3 residues: CASRDRTRDYGYTF. In nucleotides, the CDR3 is TGTGCCAGCAGGGACCGGACGCGAGATTATGGCTACACCTTC.

This clonotype occurred many times. This chain joins TRBV24-1 and TRBJ2-2, with TRBD1 matching over 7 bases. Germline V gives CDR1 KGHDR, CDR2 SFDVKD. The V segment lost 9 bases and the J segment 2 bases; nucleotides outside the gene matches: 2. The CDR3 consists of 13 residues. For the CDR3, the DNA is TGTGCCACCGGGGACAGAAACACCGGGGAGCTGTTTTTT. Amino acids: CATGDRNTGELFF.

This clonotype showed up just a few times. The chain joins TRBV2 to TRBJ1-6; a possible D gene is TRBD1 (5 bases). Germline assignment: CDR1 SNHLY and CDR2 FYNNEI. CDR3 length: 16 residues. V was shortened by 5 bases and J by 8 bases, with 19 bases between the two germline ends. The CDR3 sequence: CASSPRQQALYSPLHF. CDR3 coding DNA: TGTGCCAGCAGTCCTCGCCAACAGGCACTATATTCACCCCTCCACTTT.

This clonotype was counted a few times. The V and J genes are TRBV29-1 and TRBJ2-2; D is possibly TRBD1 (6 bases). This CDR3 spans 11 amino acids. Trimming removed 6 bases from V and 7 bases from J, with 9 bases in between. CDR1 is SQVTM, CDR2 ANQGSEA, per germline. In nucleotides, the CDR3 is TGCAGCGTCCGACAGGTCGGGGAGCTGTTTTTT. Amino acid sequence: CSVRQVGELFF.

This clonotype appeared a few times. The chain is built from TRBV4-1 and TRBJ2-2; unclear D gene. This CDR3 is built from 13 residues. CDR1 is MGHRA and CDR2 is YSYEKL in the germline V gene. In DNA form, the CDR3 reads TGCGGCTCCTCGGTCGTGGGCACCGGGGAGCTGTTTTTT. Translation gives CGSSVVGTGELFF.

In this sample, this clonotype turned up a few times. The rearrangement links TRBV6-2 or TRBV6-3 to TRBJ2-3; 8 nucleotides match TRBD2. This CDR3 spans 16 amino acids. Germline V gene data show CDR1 as MNHEY and CDR2 as SVGEGT. V lost 2 bases and J lost 0; bases outside the gene matches: 4. The DNA for the CDR3 is TGTGCCAGCAGTTACGGAGCGGGGGAGAGCACAGATACGCAGTATTTT. Translation: CASSYGAGESTDTQYF.

The chain links TRBV12-3 or TRBV12-4 to TRBJ1-3; D gene ambiguous. Trimming removed 7 bases from V and 4 bases from J, with 11 bases in between. The CDR3 has 13 residues. CDR3 coding DNA: TGTGCCAGCACCCAGTTTCAAGGAAACACCATATATTTT. It yields the protein CASTQFQGNTIYF.

This clonotype appeared many times. The rearrangement uses TRBV6-2 or TRBV6-3 and TRBJ2-3; 7 bases are a match to TRBD2. Per germline, CDR1 MNHEY and CDR2 SVGEGT. The CDR3 extends over 13 amino acids. Trimming at V came to 8 bases and at J to 0 bases, leaving 2 bases not matched to a gene. CDR3 coding DNA: TGTGCCAGCGGGCGGGGGAGCACAGATACGCAGTATTTT. It is translated as CASGRGSTDTQYF.

This clonotype was seen ten or more times. The gene calls are TRBV5-1 and TRBJ1-2; 7 nucleotides align to TRBD1. V lost 4 bases to trimming and J lost 3 bases; unmatched junction nucleotides: 6. Germline values: CDR1 SGHRS, CDR2 YFSETQ. The CDR3 has 14 amino acids. CDR3: CASSQAGTDYGYTF. The CDR3 coding sequence is TGCGCCAGCAGCCAGGCCGGGACAGACTATGGCTACACCTTC.

With regard to this clonotype: A junction end diverges from the germline sequence, so it may reflect a read error. V is TRBV3-1 and J is TRBJ1-6; D perhaps matches TRBD1 (6 bases). Germline CDR1 LGHDT, CDR2 YNNKEL (reference sequence). This CDR3 is built from 14 residues. CDR3 residues: CASSPRTANSPLHF. The CDR3 region has the DNA TGTGCCAGCAGTCCTCGGACAGCCAATTCACCCCTCCATTTT.

CDR3 DNA: TGTGCCAGCTCACCGGTCGGTAGCGGGGGATACACAGATACGCAGTATTTT. Protein: CASSPVGSGGYTDTQYF. The genes are TRBV18 and TRBJ2-3; 9 nucleotides align to TRBD2. The CDR3 runs to 17 residues. The germline V gene encodes CDR1 KGHSH and CDR2 LQKENI. The junction had 9 bases not matched to a gene; V was cut back by 3 bases and J by 2 bases.

This clonotype has at least ten counts. The J gene is TRBJ1-4, the V gene TRBV6-6; D is possibly TRBD1 (5 bases). Germline V lookup: CDR1 MNHNY, CDR2 SVGAGI (reference sequence). The CDR3 extends over 13 amino acids. The ends were cut back, 2 bases at V and 10 bases at J, with 11 bases in the middle. The CDR3 sequence: CASSYATGGKLFF. The DNA of the CDR3 is TGTGCCAGCAGTTACGCCACTGGGGGAAAACTGTTTTTT.

This clonotype was observed many times. This chain links TRBV6-5 with TRBJ2-6; D possibly corresponds to TRBD2 (6 bases). V dropped 4 bases and J dropped 2 bases, with 15 bases sitting between them. The germline V gene has CDR1 MNHEY and CDR2 SVGAGI. The CDR3 runs to 17 residues. The CDR3 DNA reads as TGTGCCAGCAGTTTGGTCGAGGGCGGGACTGGGGCCAACGTCCTGACTTTC. Protein product: CASSLVEGGTGANVLTF.

This clonotype was seen at least ten times. The genes are TRBV5-1 and TRBJ1-1; D uncertain. The ends were cut back, 3 bases at V and 1 base at J, with 16 bases in the middle. Germline V gene data show CDR1 as SGHRS and CDR2 as YFSETQ. The length of the CDR3 is 16 residues. CDR3 sequence reads: CASSYFPDSENTEAFF. The CDR3 bases are TGCGCCAGCAGCTACTTCCCGGATTCGGAGAACACTGAAGCTTTCTTT. Based on the CDR3 plus reference TRBV5-1 and TRBJ1-1, the full variable domain is KAGVTQTPRYLIKTRGQQVTLSCSPISGHRSVSWYQQTPGQGLQFLFEYFSETQRNKGNFPGRFSGRQFSNSRSEMNVSTLELGDSALYLCASSYFPDSENTEAFFGQGTRLTVV.

This clonotype was seen at least ten times. The chain is built from TRBV7-2 and TRBJ2-3, with 9 bases that match TRBD2. The junction had 12 bases not matched to a gene; V was cut back by 5 bases and J by 6 bases. The CDR3 sequence is 16 residues long. CDR1 is SGHTA, CDR2 FQGNSA, per germline. The CDR3: CASSPSGAVVGDTQYF. The DNA for the CDR3 is TGTGCCAGCAGCCCTAGCGGGGCGGTGGTGGGGGATACGCAGTATTTT.